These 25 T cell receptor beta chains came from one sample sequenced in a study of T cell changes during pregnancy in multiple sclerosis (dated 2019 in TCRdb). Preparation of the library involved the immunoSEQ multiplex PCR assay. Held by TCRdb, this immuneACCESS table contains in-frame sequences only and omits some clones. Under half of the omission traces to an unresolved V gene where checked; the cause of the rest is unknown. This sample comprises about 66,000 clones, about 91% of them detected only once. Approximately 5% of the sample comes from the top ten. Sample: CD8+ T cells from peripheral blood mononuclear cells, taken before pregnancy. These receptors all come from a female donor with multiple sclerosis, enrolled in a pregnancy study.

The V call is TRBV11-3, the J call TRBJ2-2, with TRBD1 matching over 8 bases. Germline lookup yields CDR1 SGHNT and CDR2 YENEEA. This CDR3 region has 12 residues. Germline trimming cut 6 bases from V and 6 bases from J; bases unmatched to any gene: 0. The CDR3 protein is CASRTGAGELFF. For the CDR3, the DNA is TGTGCCAGCAGGACAGGGGCCGGGGAGCTGTTTTTT.

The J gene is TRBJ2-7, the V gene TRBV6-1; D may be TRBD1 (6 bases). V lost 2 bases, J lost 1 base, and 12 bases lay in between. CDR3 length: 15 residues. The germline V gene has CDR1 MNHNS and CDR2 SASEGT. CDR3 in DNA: TGTGCCAGCAGTGAATGGGACAATGGATCCTACGAGCAGTACTTC. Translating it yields CASSEWDNGSYEQYF.

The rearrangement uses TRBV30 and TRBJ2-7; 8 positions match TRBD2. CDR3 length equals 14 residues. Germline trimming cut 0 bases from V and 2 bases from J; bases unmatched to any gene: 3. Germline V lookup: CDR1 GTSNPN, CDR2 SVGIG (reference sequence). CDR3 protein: CAWSVLAGPYEQYF. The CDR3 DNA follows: TGTGCCTGGAGTGTGCTAGCGGGCCCCTACGAGCAGTACTTC. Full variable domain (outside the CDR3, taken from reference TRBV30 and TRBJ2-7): SQTIHQWPATLVQPVGSPLSLECTVEGTSNPNLYWYRQAAGRGLQLLFYSVGIGQISSEVPQNLSASRPQDRQFILSSKKLLLSDSGFYLCAWSVLAGPYEQYFGPGTRLTVT.

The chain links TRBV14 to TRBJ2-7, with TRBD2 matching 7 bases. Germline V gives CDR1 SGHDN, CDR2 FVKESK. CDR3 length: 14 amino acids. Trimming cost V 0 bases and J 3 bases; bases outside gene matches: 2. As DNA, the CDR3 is TGTGCCAGCAGCCAAGATGGGGGGGTCTACGAGCAGTACTTC. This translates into CASSQDGGVYEQYF. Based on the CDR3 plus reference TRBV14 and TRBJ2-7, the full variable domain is EAGVTQFPSHSVIEKGQTVTLRCDPISGHDNLYWYRRVMGKEIKFLLHFVKESKQDESGMPNNRFLAERTGGTYSTLKVQPAELEDSGVYFCASSQDGGVYEQYFGPGTRLTVT.

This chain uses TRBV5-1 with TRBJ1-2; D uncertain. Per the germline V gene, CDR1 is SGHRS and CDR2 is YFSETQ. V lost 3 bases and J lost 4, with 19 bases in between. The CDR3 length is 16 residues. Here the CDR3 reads CASSSQALQPVYGYTF. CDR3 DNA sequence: TGCGCCAGCAGCTCGCAGGCGCTACAGCCGGTCTATGGCTACACCTTC.

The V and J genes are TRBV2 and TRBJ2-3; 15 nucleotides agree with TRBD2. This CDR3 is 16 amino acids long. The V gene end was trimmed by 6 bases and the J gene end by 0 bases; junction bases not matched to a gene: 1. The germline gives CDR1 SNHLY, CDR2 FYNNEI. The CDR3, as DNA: TGTGCCAGCAGCGGGACTAGCGGGGGGAGCACAGATACGCAGTATTTT. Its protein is CASSGTSGGSTDTQYF.

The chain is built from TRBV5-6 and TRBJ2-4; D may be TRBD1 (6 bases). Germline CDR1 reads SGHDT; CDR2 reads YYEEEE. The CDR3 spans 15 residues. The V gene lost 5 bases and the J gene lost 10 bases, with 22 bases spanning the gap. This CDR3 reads CASSSTGIDGQIQYF. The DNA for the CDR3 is TGTGCCAGCAGTTCAACAGGGATAGATGGGCAGATTCAGTACTTC.

CDR3 region: CASREGLAGGSYEQYF. The CDR3 DNA reads as TGTGCCAGCAGGGAGGGACTAGCGGGGGGATCCTACGAGCAGTACTTC. The chain has TRBV5-8 and TRBJ2-7; the match to TRBD2 covers 15 bases. Germline lookup yields CDR1 SGHTS and CDR2 YDEGEE. The CDR3 runs to 16 residues. V was clipped by 5 bases and J by 1 base; unmatched bases: 4. The variable domain in full, completed from reference TRBV5-8 and TRBJ2-7, reads EAGVTQSPTHLIKTRGQQATLRCSPISGHTSVYWYQQALGLGLQFLLWYDEGEERNRGNFPPRFSGRQFPNYSSELNVNALELEDSALYLCASREGLAGGSYEQYFGPGTRLTVT.

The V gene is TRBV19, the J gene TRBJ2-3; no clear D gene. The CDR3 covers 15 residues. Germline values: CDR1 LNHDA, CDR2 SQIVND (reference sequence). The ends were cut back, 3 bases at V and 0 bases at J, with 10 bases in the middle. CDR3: CASSIWAVSTDTQYF. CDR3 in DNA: TGTGCCAGTAGTATTTGGGCCGTTAGCACAGATACGCAGTATTTT.

CDR3 coding DNA: TGTGCCAGCAGCTATAGACAGGGGGCGAACACTGAAGCTTTCTTT. This sequence encodes CASSYRQGANTEAFF. The chain has TRBV7-2 and TRBJ1-1; 10 nucleotides align to TRBD1. Trimming took 4 bases from V and 1 from J; bases not matched to a gene: 3. Germline V gives CDR1 SGHTA, CDR2 FQGNSA. The CDR3 has 15 amino acids.

The CDR3 DNA is TGTGCCACCAGCAGAGAACGGAGCACAGATACGCAGTATTTT. Translated, it gives CATSRERSTDTQYF. The chain couples TRBV15 to TRBJ2-3, with D hard to call. Trimming took off 0 bases at V and 0 bases at J, with 4 bases between the two ends. Germline CDR1 is LNHNV and CDR2 is YYDKDF (reference sequence). The CDR3 covers 14 residues.

The CDR3 is CASSSPIPEETQYF. For the CDR3, the DNA is TGTGCCAGCAGCTCGCCCATCCCCGAGGAGACCCAGTACTTC. V usage is TRBV9 and J usage is TRBJ2-5; D gene unclear. CDR1 is SGDLS and CDR2 is YYNGEE in the germline V gene. V was cut by 4 bases and J by 5 bases, with 15 bases left in between. This CDR3 has 14 residues.

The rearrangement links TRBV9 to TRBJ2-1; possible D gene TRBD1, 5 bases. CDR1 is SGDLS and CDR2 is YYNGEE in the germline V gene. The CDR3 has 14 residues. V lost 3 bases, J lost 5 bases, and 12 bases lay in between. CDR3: CASSDNWGNNEQFF. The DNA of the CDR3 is TGTGCCAGCAGCGACAACTGGGGCAACAATGAGCAGTTCTTC. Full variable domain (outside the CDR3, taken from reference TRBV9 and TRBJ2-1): DSGVTQTPKHLITATGQRVTLRCSPRSGDLSVYWYQQSLDQGLQFLIQYYNGEERAKGNILERFSAQQFPDLHSELNLSSLELGDSALYFCASSDNWGNNEQFFGPGTRLTVL.

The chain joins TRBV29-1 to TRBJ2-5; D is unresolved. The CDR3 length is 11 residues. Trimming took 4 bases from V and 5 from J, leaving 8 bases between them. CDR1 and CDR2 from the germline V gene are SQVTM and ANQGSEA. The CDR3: CSVGGLETQYF. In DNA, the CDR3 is TGCAGCGTTGGTGGCCTGGAGACCCAGTACTTC.

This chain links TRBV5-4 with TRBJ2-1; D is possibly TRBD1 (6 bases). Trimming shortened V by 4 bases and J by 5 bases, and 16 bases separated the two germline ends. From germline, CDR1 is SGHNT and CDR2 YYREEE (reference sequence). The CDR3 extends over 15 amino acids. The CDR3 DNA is TGTGCCAGCAGCGGAAGCCAGGACAGAAACAATGAGCAGTTCTTC. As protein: CASSGSQDRNNEQFF.

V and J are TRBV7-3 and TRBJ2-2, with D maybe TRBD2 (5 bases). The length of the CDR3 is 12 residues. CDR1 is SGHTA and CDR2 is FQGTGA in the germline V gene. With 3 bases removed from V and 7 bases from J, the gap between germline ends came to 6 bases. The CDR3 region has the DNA TGTGCCAGCAGCTTGGGGAGCGGGGAGCTGTTTTTT. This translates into CASSLGSGELFF.

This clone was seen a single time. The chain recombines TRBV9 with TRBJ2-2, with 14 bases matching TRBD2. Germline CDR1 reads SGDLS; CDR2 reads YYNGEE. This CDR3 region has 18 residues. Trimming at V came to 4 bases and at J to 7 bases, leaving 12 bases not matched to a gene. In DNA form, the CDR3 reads TGTGCCAGCAGCCAAAAGACCGGGACTAGCGGGGGTGACGGGGAGCTGTTTTTT. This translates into CASSQKTGTSGGDGELFF.

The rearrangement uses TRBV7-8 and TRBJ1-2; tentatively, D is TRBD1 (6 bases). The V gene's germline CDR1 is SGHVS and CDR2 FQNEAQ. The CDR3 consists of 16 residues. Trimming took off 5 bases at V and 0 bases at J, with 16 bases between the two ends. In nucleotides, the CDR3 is TGTGCCAGCAGCATAACCGGGACACCCGCTAACTATGGCTACACCTTC. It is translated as CASSITGTPANYGYTF.

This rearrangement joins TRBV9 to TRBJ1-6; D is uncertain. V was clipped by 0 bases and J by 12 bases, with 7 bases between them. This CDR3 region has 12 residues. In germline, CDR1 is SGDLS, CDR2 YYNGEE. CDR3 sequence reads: CASSVDGEPLHF. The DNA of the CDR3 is TGTGCCAGCAGCGTAGATGGAGAACCCCTCCACTTT.

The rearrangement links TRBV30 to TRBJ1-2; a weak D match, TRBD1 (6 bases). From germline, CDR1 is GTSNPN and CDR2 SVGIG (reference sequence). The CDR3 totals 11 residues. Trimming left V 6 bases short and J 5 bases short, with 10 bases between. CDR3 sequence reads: CACDRSYGYTF. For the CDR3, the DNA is TGTGCCTGCGACAGGTCTTATGGCTACACCTTC.

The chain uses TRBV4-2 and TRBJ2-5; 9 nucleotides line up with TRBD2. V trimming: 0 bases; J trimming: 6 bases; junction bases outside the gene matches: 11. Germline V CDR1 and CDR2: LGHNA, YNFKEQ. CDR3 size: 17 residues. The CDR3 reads CASSQDLAGGPVQTQYF. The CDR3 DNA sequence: TGTGCCAGCAGCCAAGATTTGGCGGGGGGGCCTGTTCAGACCCAGTACTTC.

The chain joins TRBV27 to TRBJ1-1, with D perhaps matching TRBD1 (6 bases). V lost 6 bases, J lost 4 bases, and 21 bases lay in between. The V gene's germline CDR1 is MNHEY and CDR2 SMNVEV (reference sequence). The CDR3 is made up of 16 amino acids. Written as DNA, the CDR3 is TGTGCCAGCAGCCTTGGGGCAGGGGCCCCGAGCACTGAAGCTTTCTTT. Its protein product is CASSLGAGAPSTEAFF.

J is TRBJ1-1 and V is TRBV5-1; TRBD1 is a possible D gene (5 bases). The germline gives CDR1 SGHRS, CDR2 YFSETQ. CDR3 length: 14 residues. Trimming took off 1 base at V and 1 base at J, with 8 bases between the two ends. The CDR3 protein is CASSLRGQNTEAFF. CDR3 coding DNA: TGCGCCAGCAGCTTGAGAGGACAGAACACTGAAGCTTTCTTT.

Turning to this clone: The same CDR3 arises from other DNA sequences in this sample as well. The CDR3 bases are TGTGCCAGCAGCGGAGGAGCAACTAATGAAAAACTGTTTTTT. This translates into CASSGGATNEKLFF. This chain uses TRBV9 with TRBJ1-4; D not certain. V was shortened by 3 bases and J by 0 bases, with 6 bases between the two germline ends. Germline V CDR1 and CDR2: SGDLS, YYNGEE. CDR3 length equals 14 residues.

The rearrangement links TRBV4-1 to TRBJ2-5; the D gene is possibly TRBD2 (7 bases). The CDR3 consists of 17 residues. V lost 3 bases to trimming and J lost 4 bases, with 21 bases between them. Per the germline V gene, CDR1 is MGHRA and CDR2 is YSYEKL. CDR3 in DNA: TGCGCCAGCAGCCATGGGGGAGGGGGGCGGATTGGAGAGACCCAGTACTTC. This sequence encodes CASSHGGGGRIGETQYF.